Shown below are 8 T cell receptor beta chains from a single sample sequenced in a study of OX40 agonist ivuxolimab in advanced cancers. Profiled with immunoSEQ multiplex PCR; TCRdb holds only in-frame clones, not every one. The top ten clones hold around 12% of a sample with roughly 5,900 clones, roughly 80% of them seen once. This sample comprised CD4+ or CD8+ T cells sorted from blood, obtained in a trial of the OX40 agonist ivuxolimab. All receptors derive from an adult with an advanced solid tumor such as melanoma, head and neck, liver or kidney cancer.

The chain joins TRBV7-8 to TRBJ2-7, with 8 positions matching TRBD2. The CDR3 contains 18 residues. With V trimmed by 0 bases and J by 1 base, 11 bases remained unmatched. The germline gives CDR1 SGHVS, CDR2 FQNEAQ. This CDR3 reads CASSLAETGGPPSYEQYF. CDR3 in DNA: TGTGCCAGCAGCTTAGCTGAAACGGGAGGGCCTCCGTCCTACGAGCAGTACTTC.

This chain links TRBV2 with TRBJ2-7; perhaps TRBD1 as D (6 bases). In germline, CDR1 is SNHLY, CDR2 FYNNEI. This CDR3 region has 13 residues. V shed 6 bases and J shed 4 bases, with 13 bases lying between them. The CDR3 spells CASRIQGTYEQYF. In DNA, the CDR3 is TGTGCCAGCAGAATACAGGGAACGTACGAGCAGTACTTC.

This clone was detected only once. The chain combines TRBV19 with TRBJ1-3, with 8 nucleotides matching TRBD1. This CDR3 comprises 15 residues. CDR1 LNHDA and CDR2 SQIVND come from the germline V gene (reference sequence). V trimming: 4 bases; J trimming: 0 bases; junction bases outside the gene matches: 2. The CDR3 bases are TGTGCCAGTAGTAGGGGGACAGGCTCTGGAAACACCATATATTTT. It is translated as CASSRGTGSGNTIYF.

The V call is TRBV9, the J call TRBJ1-3; D not certain. This CDR3 has 14 amino acids. V lost 3 bases and J 0 bases, leaving 7 bases between the germline ends. CDR1 and CDR2 (germline): SGDLS, YYNGEE. Written as DNA, the CDR3 is TGTGCCAGCAGCGCTGCGTACTCTGGAAACACCATATATTTT. Encoded protein: CASSAAYSGNTIYF.

The V gene is TRBV27, the J gene TRBJ2-2; D unresolved. The CDR3 is 12 residues long. The V end was cut by 6 bases, the J end by 1 base, with 3 bases between. Germline V lookup: CDR1 MNHEY, CDR2 SMNVEV (reference sequence). CDR3 sequence reads: CASRKNTGELFF. CDR3 DNA sequence: TGTGCCAGCAGGAAGAACACCGGGGAGCTGTTTTTT.

Here the CDR3 reads CASSLAKVGEQYF. As DNA, the CDR3 is TGTGCCAGCAGCTTAGCGAAGGTAGGAGAGCAGTACTTC. V and J are TRBV7-6 and TRBJ2-5; no clear D. Germline assignment: CDR1 SGHVS and CDR2 FNYEAQ. V was pared by 0 bases and J by 11 bases, with 13 bases between. This CDR3 contains 13 residues.

The genes are TRBV9 and TRBJ1-2; perhaps TRBD1 as D (6 bases). This CDR3 has 16 residues. V dropped 3 bases and J dropped 2 bases, with 17 bases sitting between them. Germline V gene lookup returns CDR1 SGDLS and CDR2 YYNGEE. The CDR3 sequence: CASSARGTKPNYGYTF. CDR3 DNA sequence: TGTGCCAGCAGCGCGAGGGGGACAAAGCCGAACTATGGCTACACCTTC.

The CDR3 DNA follows: TGTGCCAGCAGTCCCAGGGGACAGATGAACTACGAGCAGTACTTC. The encoded protein is CASSPRGQMNYEQYF. The chain uses TRBV27 and TRBJ2-7, with TRBD1 matching 7 bases. V was pared by 5 bases and J by 3 bases, with 10 bases of the junction left unmatched. Germline-derived CDR1 and CDR2 are MNHEY and SMNVEV (reference sequence). This CDR3 has 15 amino acids.